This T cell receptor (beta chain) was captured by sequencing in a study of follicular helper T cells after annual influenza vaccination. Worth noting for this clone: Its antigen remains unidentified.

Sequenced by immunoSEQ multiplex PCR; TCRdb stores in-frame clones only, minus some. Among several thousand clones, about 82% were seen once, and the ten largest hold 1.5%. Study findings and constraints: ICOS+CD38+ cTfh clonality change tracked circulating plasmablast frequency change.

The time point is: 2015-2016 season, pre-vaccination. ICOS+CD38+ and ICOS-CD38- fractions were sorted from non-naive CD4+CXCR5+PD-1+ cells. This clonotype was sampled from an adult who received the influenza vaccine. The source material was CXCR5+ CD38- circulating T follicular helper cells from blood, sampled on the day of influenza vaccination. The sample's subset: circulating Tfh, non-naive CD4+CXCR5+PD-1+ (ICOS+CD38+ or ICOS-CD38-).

CDR3 sequence (DNA): TGCGCCAGCAGACCCGGGACAGGGGCCACCGGGGAGCTGTTTTTT. Translated: CASRPGTGATGELFF. The V and J genes are TRBV10-2 and TRBJ2-2; the match to TRBD1 covers 10 bases. CDR1 WSHSY and CDR2 SAAADI come from the germline V gene. The CDR3 is 15 residues long. J was trimmed by 4 bases and V by 6 bases; bases with no gene match: 5.